These 27 T cell receptor beta chains share one sample of origin, sequenced in a study of metastatic and nonmetastatic thyroid tumors. Thyroid surgery was performed in patients who had received no treatment beforehand. MiXCR was used by TCRdb to re-call the PCR reads. The sample includes about 20,000 clones, roughly 23% of them seen just once. What was sequenced was blood. These receptor sequences come from a male donor with papillary thyroid cancer or a benign thyroid nodule (not recorded which). Some clones in this sample may be carry-over from other donors' samples.

This clone was counted only a few times. The rearrangement uses TRBV28 and TRBJ1-2, with D unresolved. Germline lookup yields CDR1 MDHEN and CDR2 SYDVKM. CDR3 length equals 13 residues. Trimming removed 2 bases from V and 5 bases from J, with 9 bases in between. CDR3 sequence: CASSLSSGYGYTF. The CDR3 DNA reads TGTGCCAGCAGTTTAAGCAGTGGGTATGGCTACACCTTC.

This clone was observed at least ten times. The chain links TRBV2 to TRBJ2-5, with no clear D. The CDR3 loop spans 11 amino acids. Trimming shortened V by 7 bases and J by 4 bases, and 7 bases separated the two germline ends. From germline, CDR1 is SNHLY and CDR2 FYNNEI. CDR3 in amino acids: CASTFGETQYF. For the CDR3, the DNA is TGTGCCAGCACTTTCGGAGAGACCCAGTACTTC.

In its sample, this clone was seen a few times. The chain joins TRBV24-1 to TRBJ1-1; D not certain. The CDR3 runs to 11 residues. Germline CDR1 reads KGHDR; CDR2 reads SFDVKD. Trimming removed 5 bases at V and 8 bases at J, with 8 bases between. The CDR3 sequence: CATSVYGEAFF. The CDR3 coding sequence is TGTGCCACCAGTGTATACGGGGAAGCTTTCTTT.

V and J are TRBV6-1 and TRBJ2-1, with no clear D. The CDR3 contains 13 residues. The V end was cut by 4 bases, the J end by 9 bases, with 13 bases between. Germline CDR1 is MNHNS and CDR2 is SASEGT. CDR3 sequence (DNA): TGTGCCAGCAGTGGCCGAGGACGGTCTGAGCAGTTCTTC. Translation gives CASSGRGRSEQFF.

This clone has only a few counts. Because the CDR3 is missing its conserved closing phenylalanine or tryptophan, this is likely a read error. This chain joins TRBV6-1 and TRBJ2-1, with 11 bases fitting TRBD1. The germline V gene encodes CDR1 MNHNS and CDR2 SASEGT. The CDR3 length is 14 residues. The V segment lost 6 bases and the J segment 13 bases; nucleotides outside the gene matches: 11. The CDR3 sequence is CASRRDRGAKGQFL. In DNA form, the CDR3 reads TGTGCCAGCAGACGGGACAGGGGGGCAAAGGGACAGTTCCTC.

The chain links TRBV7-8 to TRBJ1-2; D is ambiguous. The length of the CDR3 is 12 residues. CDR1 and CDR2 (germline): SGHVS, FQNEAQ. Trimming removed 1 base from V and 6 bases from J, with 6 bases in between. CDR3 in DNA: TGTGCCAGCAGCTTAGTCTCCGATGGCTACACCTTC. Protein product: CASSLVSDGYTF.

This clone came up once. This may arise from a read error, as a much more abundant clone is one base away. Since no conserved phenylalanine or tryptophan closes the CDR3, a read error is the likely cause. The rearrangement links TRBV30 to TRBJ2-6, with D unresolved. Germline V lookup: CDR1 GTSNPN, CDR2 SVGIG (reference sequence). V gave up 8 bases and J gave up 1 base, with 12 bases separating them. The CDR3 has 14 residues. The CDR3 nucleotides read TGTGCCGGGATGGGATTATCTGGGGCCAACGTCCTGACTTGC. Translating gives CAGMGLSGANVLTC.

This clone was seen only once. An end of the junction differs from the germline gene, which may be a read error. Additional DNA sequences in this sample encode the identical CDR3. V is TRBV12-3 or TRBV12-4 and J is TRBJ2-2, with D unresolved. The CDR3 totals 12 residues. The CDR3 bases are TGTGCCACCTGCGCGGTTGCCGGTGAGCTGTTTTTT. Residues: CATCAVAGELFF.

V gene TRBV28 combines with J gene TRBJ1-6, with TRBD1 identical over 7 bases. The CDR3 runs to 13 residues. Losses at the gene ends were 4 bases for V and 8 bases for J; bases not matched to a gene: 2. In germline, CDR1 is MDHEN, CDR2 SYDVKM. The CDR3 reads CASSSGGHSPLHF. CDR3 DNA sequence: TGTGCCAGCAGTTCAGGGGGGCATTCACCCCTCCACTTT.

V is TRBV30 and J is TRBJ2-3; TRBD1 might be the D (6 bases). The germline gives CDR1 GTSNPN, CDR2 SVGIG (reference sequence). Trimming removed 7 bases at V and 3 bases at J, with 17 bases between. This CDR3 region has 14 residues. The CDR3 sequence: CASRTRTATDTQYF. CDR3 DNA: TGTGCCTCCCGCACCCGGACAGCTACAGATACGCAGTATTTT.

This clone has at least ten counts. Other DNA sequences in this sample translate to the same CDR3. The chain has TRBV14 and TRBJ2-1; either TRBD1 or TRBD2 may supply D (5 bases each). V dropped 4 bases and J dropped 5 bases, with 12 bases sitting between them. The CDR3 is 14 amino acids. Per the germline V gene, CDR1 is SGHDN and CDR2 is FVKESK. The CDR3 sequence: CASSRPGRNNEQFF. In DNA, the CDR3 is TGTGCCAGCAGCCGCCCGGGACGTAACAATGAGCAGTTCTTC.

This clone showed up many times. The chain is built from TRBV10-3 and TRBJ1-2; D perhaps matches TRBD1 (6 bases). Germline lookup yields CDR1 ENHRY and CDR2 SYGVKD. The ends were cut back, 3 bases at V and 7 bases at J, with 24 bases in the middle. The CDR3 is 17 residues long. The CDR3 spells CAISDAPGGRYLRGYTF. The CDR3 DNA is TGTGCCATCAGTGACGCCCCGGGGGGGCGTTATCTTCGTGGCTACACCTTC.

This chain connects TRBV19 to TRBJ1-5; a possible D gene is TRBD1 (6 bases). V lost 0 bases, J lost 2 bases, and 14 bases lay in between. The CDR3 length is 17 residues. Germline loops: CDR1 LNHDA, CDR2 SQIVND (reference sequence). CDR3 coding DNA: TGTGCCAGTAGTATAGATCCCGGGGGCGGGGGCAATCAGCCCCAGCATTTT. It encodes CASSIDPGGGGNQPQHF.

This clone has at least ten counts. The chain couples TRBV7-9 to TRBJ1-6; TRBD1 is a possible D gene (5 bases). The CDR3 covers 15 residues. Trimming shortened V by 5 bases and J by 5 bases, and 13 bases separated the two germline ends. CDR1 SEHNR and CDR2 FQNEAQ come from the germline V gene (reference sequence). The CDR3 protein is CASSPGGGNNSPLHF. The CDR3 DNA sequence: TGTGCCAGCAGCCCTGGTGGGGGGAATAATTCACCCCTCCACTTT.

This clone has a count of ten or more. V usage is TRBV18 and J usage is TRBJ2-7; 9 nucleotides align to TRBD1. The CDR3 has 15 residues. From germline, CDR1 is KGHSH and CDR2 LQKENI. Trimming at V came to 0 bases and at J to 1 base, leaving 1 base not matched to a gene. The CDR3 DNA follows: TGTGCCAGCTCACCACCGGGACAGGGTTCCTACGAGCAGTACTTC. Its translation is CASSPPGQGSYEQYF.

This clone was observed a few times. The rearrangement links TRBV12-3 or TRBV12-4 to TRBJ2-3, with TRBD2 matching 10 bases. The CDR3 is 15 amino acids. V shed 3 bases and J 6 bases; nucleotides not matched to a gene: 6. The DNA for the CDR3 is TGTGCCAGCAGTTTTGCTAGCGGGGGCTCGGATACGCAGTATTTT. Translating it yields CASSFASGGSDTQYF.

This clone was counted at least ten times. This chain's CDR3 is CASRDGGNTIYF. The CDR3 DNA reads TGTGCCAGCAGGGACGGTGGAAACACCATATATTTT. The chain uses TRBV6-2 or TRBV6-3 and TRBJ1-3; D call uncertain. Trimming left V 6 bases short and J 3 bases short, with 6 bases between. This CDR3 is built from 12 residues. Looked up from germline, CDR1 is MNHEY and CDR2 is SVGEGT.

The rearrangement uses TRBV11-3 and TRBJ2-1; the D is unclear. Germline V gene data show CDR1 as SGHNT and CDR2 as YENEEA. The CDR3 sequence is 13 residues long. Trimming removed 3 bases from V and 8 bases from J, with 11 bases in between. The CDR3 protein is CASSLSMSHEQFF. The CDR3 DNA sequence: TGTGCCAGCAGCTTGAGTATGAGCCATGAGCAGTTCTTC.

The chain links TRBV2 to TRBJ1-2; 7 positions agree with TRBD1. The CDR3 has 13 amino acids. V was clipped by 5 bases and J by 1 base; unmatched bases: 1. The germline gives CDR1 SNHLY, CDR2 FYNNEI. The CDR3 nucleotides are TGTGCCAGCAGTTGGGACAGTAACTATGGCTACACCTTC. Protein: CASSWDSNYGYTF.

This clone was recorded a few times. The CDR3 carries no conserved terminal phenylalanine or tryptophan, so it likely arises from a read error. It is unclear where the CDR3 begins or ends on the DNA, so no DNA is shown, and the CDR3 is as TCRdb lists it. This sequence joins TRBV6-4 and TRBJ2-5; the D segment call TRBD1 is taken from the table without a DNA check. The CDR3 is made up of 15 amino acids, end residues included. Germline V gene sequence: CDR1 MRHNA, CDR2 SNTAGT. The CDR3 loop is CASSPNSEGGETQSI.

This rearrangement joins TRBV6-2 or TRBV6-3 to TRBJ2-1; TRBD1 agrees at 10 bases. Germline V lookup: CDR1 MNHEY, CDR2 SVGEGT. Trimming took 6 bases from V and 8 from J; bases not matched to a gene: 7. The CDR3 has 14 amino acids. CDR3 DNA: TGTGCCAGCAGGACAGGGGGCCCTAGCGATGAGCAGTTCTTC. Translated, it gives CASRTGGPSDEQFF.

This clone appeared once. V is TRBV10-1 and J is TRBJ1-6; no definite D call. CDR1 WNHNN and CDR2 SYGVQD come from the germline V gene (reference sequence). This CDR3 comprises 14 residues. V was pared by 8 bases and J by 5 bases, with 13 bases between. The CDR3 DNA reads as TGCGCCAGCCCCCCCGCCCCCAATAATTCACCCCTCCACTTT. It yields the protein CASPPAPNNSPLHF.

This clone has a count of ten or more. This sequence joins TRBV30 and TRBJ2-2; 7 bases match TRBD2. Germline V gives CDR1 GTSNPN, CDR2 SVGIG (reference sequence). The trim removed 5 bases at V and 5 bases at J, leaving 8 bases unmatched. The CDR3 is 14 amino acids. This CDR3 reads CAWGASGSTGELFF. For the CDR3, the DNA is TGTGCCTGGGGAGCTAGCGGTAGTACCGGGGAGCTGTTTTTT. The full variable domain, in which reference TRBV30 and TRBJ2-2 provide the parts outside the CDR3, is SQTIHQWPATLVQPVGSPLSLECTVEGTSNPNLYWYRQAAGRGLQLLFYSVGIGQISSEVPQNLSASRPQDRQFILSSKKLLLSDSGFYLCAWGASGSTGELFFGEGSRLTVL.

This clone was seen ten or more times. The chain links TRBV4-1 to TRBJ2-7; a possible D gene is TRBD2 (6 bases). This CDR3 region has 16 residues. V lost 0 bases to trimming and J lost 2 bases, with 14 bases between them. From germline, CDR1 is MGHRA and CDR2 YSYEKL. The CDR3 bases are TGCGCCAGCAGCCAAGATGTCCAGGGACTCCCCTACGAGCAGTACTTC. Translated: CASSQDVQGLPYEQYF.

At least ten counts were recorded for this clone. V gene TRBV2 combines with J gene TRBJ2-7; D is perhaps TRBD2 (6 bases). Germline lookup yields CDR1 SNHLY and CDR2 FYNNEI. V was clipped by 8 bases and J by 2 bases, with 19 bases between them. CDR3 size: 15 residues. The CDR3 is CASGTQAGGTYEQYF. Written as DNA, the CDR3 is TGTGCCAGCGGAACCCAAGCTGGGGGGACCTACGAGCAGTACTTC.

This chain joins TRBV6-4 and TRBJ2-1; no reliable D call. Germline V gene sequence: CDR1 MRHNA, CDR2 SNTAGT. The CDR3 totals 17 residues. V lost 7 bases, J lost 4 bases, and 23 bases lay in between. The CDR3 DNA reads as TGTGCCAGCACCGCCTGGTGGCTCCCCACGCAATACAATGAGCAGTTCTTC. It yields the protein CASTAWWLPTQYNEQFF.

This chain links TRBV5-4 with TRBJ1-4; 8 bases are shared with TRBD1. Germline lookup yields CDR1 SGHNT and CDR2 YYREEE (reference sequence). The CDR3 consists of 16 residues. After removal of 4 bases from V and 3 bases from J, the junction contained 8 bases not matched to a gene. This CDR3 reads CASSLDRGFANEKLFF. The CDR3 DNA sequence: TGTGCCAGCAGCCTCGACAGGGGTTTTGCTAATGAAAAACTGTTTTTT.